This is a list of T cell receptor beta chains from one sample in a study of regulatory T cells in long-lasting Graves disease. MiXCR, run by TCRdb on the multiplex PCR reads, gives a single entry per CDR3 protein. The repertoire holds hundreds of thousands of distinct CDR3 sequences, 16% seen once, with just under 25% in the top ten. The same specimen was also included in a second study, on T cells in Graves' hyperthyroidism and ophthalmopathy.

Sequenced material: peripheral blood mononuclear cells (PBMCs), taken at new diagnosis, from a patient treated with antithyroid drugs. Receptors originate from a woman between 40 and 65 years old with Graves disease. The CDR3 runs from the conserved cysteine through the conserved F or W. A D gene is named only where the DNA matches it firmly. The size of a clone is reported for some rows only, either as once, few or many, or as a class for expanded clones.

cdr3_nt cdr3_aa d_call j_call v_call cdr3_length clone_size
TGTGCCAGTAGTATAGGGGACGGGCCCTTGACTGAAGCTTTCTTT CASSIGDGPLTEAFF NA TRBJ1-1 TRBV19 15 few
TGTGCCAGCACCCTGACAGGGGATAGCAATCAGCCCCAGCATTTT CASTLTGDSNQPQHF TRBD1 TRBJ1-5 TRBV12-3/TRBV12-4 15 many
TGCGCCAGCAGACTCCCCGGCGGCAGGCCAGGTGAGGATACGCAGTATTTT CASRLPGGRPGEDTQYF NA TRBJ2-3 TRBV4-1 17 once
TGTGCCAGCCCTAGGGACAGGGAATACAATGAGCAGTTCTTC CASPRDREYNEQFF TRBD1 TRBJ2-1 TRBV7-3 14 few
TGCGCCAGCAGTGACGGGGGCGCAGGTGATGGCTACACCTTC CASSDGGAGDGYTF NA TRBJ1-2 TRBV10-2 14 many
TGTGCCAGTAGTATCGCCCGTACCGAAGAGCAGTTCTTC CASSIARTEEQFF NA TRBJ2-1 TRBV19 13 few
TGTGCCAGCAGCGTAGACGCAGGGATCTCCTATAATTCACCCCTCCACTTT CASSVDAGISYNSPLHF NA TRBJ1-6 TRBV9 17 NA
TGCAGTGGAAGGGGACAGATAGAGACCCAGTACTTC CSGRGQIETQYF TRBD1 TRBJ2-5 TRBV20-1 12 many
TGCAGTGCGCTTGGACAGGAACACTACAATGAGCAGTTCTTC CSALGQEHYNEQFF TRBD1 TRBJ2-1 TRBV20-1 14 NA
TGTGCCAGCAGTTTATGGCCTACTATGAACACTGAAGCTTTCTTT CASSLWPTMNTEAFF NA TRBJ1-1 TRBV27 15 NA
TGTGCCAGCATCTCCCGGGACAATGAAGCTTTCTTT CASISRDNEAFF NA TRBJ1-1 TRBV2 12 many
TGTGCCAGCAGCTTGGGACAGGCGGAAGCTTTCTTT CASSLGQAEAFF NA TRBJ1-1 TRBV5-5 12 few
TGTGCCAGCGGACCGACAGACTATTACAATGAGCAGTTCTTC CASGPTDYYNEQFF NA TRBJ2-1 TRBV12-3/TRBV12-4 14 few
TGTGCCAGCAGCTACCGGGTTGGACAGGGATTCGATGAGCAGTTCTTC CASSYRVGQGFDEQFF TRBD1 TRBJ2-1 TRBV11-2 16 many
TGTGCTAGCAGCGTAGGACTAGCGGCCACCCAGGGTGAGCAGTTCTTC CASSVGLAATQGEQFF TRBD2 TRBJ2-1 TRBV7-7 16 few
TGTGCCACCAGCCGCGGACAGGGGGCTTCCTCCTACGAGCAGTACTTC CATSRGQGASSYEQYF TRBD1 TRBJ2-7 TRBV15 16 many
TGTGCCATCTCCCCCGGGACAGGGAGCACCGGGGAGCTGTTTTTT CAISPGTGSTGELFF TRBD1 TRBJ2-2 TRBV10-3 15 NA
TGTGCCAGCAGCAGGGACAGGACCTATGGCTACACCTTC CASSRDRTYGYTF TRBD1 TRBJ1-2 TRBV5-6 13 few
TGTGCCAGTAGTATTTATACCGACAATGAGCAGTTCTTC CASSIYTDNEQFF NA TRBJ2-1 TRBV19 13 few
TGTGCCAGCAGCCCCCTGTTCTCTGGGGCCAACGTCCTGACTTTC CASSPLFSGANVLTF NA TRBJ2-6 TRBV14 15 NA
TGTGCCAGCGCTCCAGGGGGGCTTCCTAACGAGCAGTACTTC CASAPGGLPNEQYF NA TRBJ2-7 TRBV18 14 few
TGTGCCAGCAGTTCCGGAAGCACTCCCACTAATGAAAAACTGTTTTTT CASSSGSTPTNEKLFF NA TRBJ1-4 TRBV12-3/TRBV12-4 16 many
TGTGCCAGCAGTTTAGGAGGGTTGAGGTACAATGAGCAGTTCTTC CASSLGGLRYNEQFF NA TRBJ2-1 TRBV12-3/TRBV12-4 15 many
TGCAGCGTTGAGGAGGGGGGAAGAGACACCATATATTTT CSVEEGGRDTIYF NA TRBJ1-3 TRBV29-1 13 NA
TGTGCCAGCAGTTTAGGCGACCCGATATCCTACAATGAGCAGTTCTTC CASSLGDPISYNEQFF NA TRBJ2-1 TRBV27 16 many
TGCAGTGCCCCCTCGGACAAAATCCCCTACAATGAGCAGTTCTTC CSAPSDKIPYNEQFF NA TRBJ2-1 TRBV20-1 15 NA
TGTGCCAGCAGCCCCACATCCCTCCCCTTGATTCGAAACTATGGCTACACCTTC CASSPTSLPLIRNYGYTF NA TRBJ1-2 TRBV7-8 18 few
TGTGCCAGTAGTATAAAATCGACAGGGAGGGACTACACCTTC CASSIKSTGRDYTF TRBD1 TRBJ1-2 TRBV19 14 NA
TGTGCCAGCAGCTTAGCGGGGACAGGGGGCCACATTCAGTACTTC CASSLAGTGGHIQYF TRBD1 TRBJ2-4 TRBV7-2 15 many
TGTGCCAGCAGGGAAACAGGGGGCGCCTATGGCTACACCTTC CASRETGGAYGYTF TRBD1 TRBJ1-2 TRBV12-3/TRBV12-4 14 many
TGCGCCAGCAGCCAAGCCCAAAACTATGGCTACACCTTC CASSQAQNYGYTF NA TRBJ1-2 TRBV4-1 13 many
TGCGCCAGCAGTGAGTCAACCCGGAGGGCGACCCAGTACTTC CASSESTRRATQYF NA TRBJ2-5 TRBV10-2 14 NA
TGTGCCAGCAGTTTAAGCGGACCATCCTCCTACAATGAGCAGTTCTTC CASSLSGPSSYNEQFF NA TRBJ2-1 TRBV6-5 16 few
TGTGCCAGCAGTTCACAGGGGTCCGGCTACACCTTC CASSSQGSGYTF TRBD1 TRBJ1-2 TRBV12-3/TRBV12-4 12 many
TGCAGCGTGACTAGCGTGAACACCGGGGAGCTGTTTTTT CSVTSVNTGELFF TRBD2 TRBJ2-2 TRBV29-1 13 NA
TGTGCCAGCAGCTTAGGTTGGGAGGGATCCTACGAGCAGTACTTC CASSLGWEGSYEQYF TRBD2 TRBJ2-7 TRBV7-2 15 many
TGTGCCAGCAGCCCCATGGGAAACGAGCAGTACTTC CASSPMGNEQYF NA TRBJ2-7 TRBV3-1 12 few
TGTGCCAGCAGCCAAATGGGGGGGGCAGGCGAGCAGTACTTC CASSQMGGAGEQYF NA TRBJ2-7 TRBV3-1 14 few
TGTGCTAGTGGTAGGACAGGGTGGAACACCGGGGAGCTGTTTTTT CASGRTGWNTGELFF TRBD1 TRBJ2-2 TRBV12-5 15 many
TGTGCCATCAGTGAGACTAGCGGGGGGGCCGGGGAGACCCAGTACTTC CAISETSGGAGETQYF TRBD2 TRBJ2-5 TRBV10-3 16 NA
TGTGCCAGCAGCTCTTTCCGGGGATATGGCTACACCTTC CASSSFRGYGYTF NA TRBJ1-2 TRBV7-8 13 many